What follows are 18 T cell receptor beta chains derived from one specimen sequenced in a study of cytomegalovirus exposure and HLA in healthy donors. The PCR made use of 60 Vbeta and 13 Jbeta primers. Using immunoSEQ multiplex PCR, the repertoire was profiled, and TCRdb retains in-frame clones only, with some absent. The data show some 180,000 clones, with approximately 86% seen just once and less than 1.3% held by the top ten. Sequenced: PBMCs. These receptors originate from a boy aged 2 to 10 in good health and CMV-seronegative.

The chain uses TRBV27 and TRBJ2-7; TRBD1 agrees at 9 bases. The CDR3 length is 13 residues. In germline, CDR1 is MNHEY, CDR2 SMNVEV (reference sequence). J was trimmed by 4 bases and V by 6 bases; bases with no gene match: 4. For the CDR3, the DNA is TGTGCCAGCAGCCGGGACAGGGCATACGAGCAGTACTTC. The encoded protein is CASSRDRAYEQYF.

The chain links TRBV6-4 to TRBJ2-6, with 7 bases fitting TRBD1. The J segment lost 0 bases and the V segment lost 5 bases, leaving 4 bases of the junction unmatched. From germline, CDR1 is MRHNA and CDR2 SNTAGT. The length of the CDR3 is 16 residues. The CDR3, as DNA: TGTGCCAGCAGTAGGGACAGTGTCTCTGGGGCCAACGTCCTGACTTTC. It yields the protein CASSRDSVSGANVLTF.

This rearrangement joins TRBV9 to TRBJ2-5, with D perhaps TRBD2 (6 bases). CDR3 length: 16 residues. Looked up from germline, CDR1 is SGDLS and CDR2 is YYNGEE. Between the trimmed V and J ends, which lost 4 bases and 1 base, there was a span of 17 bases. The CDR3 nucleotides read TGTGCCAGCAGCCCCCGGGGAGGCGGGATCCAAGAGACCCAGTACTTC. Protein sequence: CASSPRGGGIQETQYF. The complete variable domain, with remaining parts taken from reference TRBV9 and TRBJ2-5, reads DSGVTQTPKHLITATGQRVTLRCSPRSGDLSVYWYQQSLDQGLQFLIQYYNGEERAKGNILERFSAQQFPDLHSELNLSSLELGDSALYFCASSPRGGGIQETQYFGPGTRLLVL.

V gene TRBV19 combines with J gene TRBJ2-4; 10 nucleotides line up with TRBD2. Germline loops: CDR1 LNHDA, CDR2 SQIVND (reference sequence). After removal of 3 bases from V and 2 bases from J, the junction contained 4 bases not matched to a gene. CDR3 length: 16 residues. The CDR3 DNA sequence: TGTGCCAGTAGTATCCTAGCGGGAGAAACCAAAAACATTCAGTACTTC. Protein sequence: CASSILAGETKNIQYF. The whole variable domain, filled in from reference TRBV19 and TRBJ2-4, reads DGGITQSPKYLFRKEGQNVTLSCEQNLNHDAMYWYRQDPGQGLRLIYYSQIVNDFQKGDIAEGYSVSREKKESFPLTVTSAQKNPTAFYLCASSILAGETKNIQYFGAGTRLSVL.

The chain carries TRBV6-5 and TRBJ1-5, with 7 bases aligning to TRBD1. The CDR3 contains 14 residues. In germline, CDR1 is MNHEY, CDR2 SVGAGI. Trimming took 10 bases from V and 2 from J; bases not matched to a gene: 8. CDR3: CATQGGSGNQPQHF. CDR3 nucleotides: TGTGCCACTCAAGGGGGCAGCGGCAATCAGCCCCAGCATTTT.

This chain connects TRBV19 to TRBJ2-6; TRBD2 might be the D (6 bases). The CDR3 totals 16 residues. The germline CDR1 and CDR2 sequences are LNHDA and SQIVND (reference sequence). With 1 base removed from V and 0 bases from J, the gap between germline ends came to 7 bases. The CDR3 is CASSIAGDSGANVLTF. In DNA form, the CDR3 reads TGTGCCAGTAGTATAGCGGGGGACTCTGGGGCCAACGTCCTGACTTTC.

This clone was recorded once. The CDR3 DNA reads TGCGCCAGCAGCTTAAGAGCTAACTATGGCTACACCTTC. It yields the protein CASSLRANYGYTF. The genes are TRBV5-1 and TRBJ1-2; D is unresolved. Germline CDR1 SGHRS, CDR2 YFSETQ. The CDR3 is 13 amino acids. Trimming stripped 2 bases from V and 0 bases from J, with 5 bases between.

This clone was recorded only once. The gene calls are TRBV5-4 and TRBJ2-5, with TRBD1 as a possible D gene (6 bases). This CDR3 contains 14 residues. V gave up 1 base and J gave up 5 bases, with 12 bases separating them. Germline V gene lookup returns CDR1 SGHNT and CDR2 YYREEE (reference sequence). CDR3 residues: CASSLQGTGETQYF. The CDR3 nucleotides read TGTGCCAGCAGCTTGCAGGGGACGGGGGAGACCCAGTACTTC. Filled out from reference TRBV5-4 and TRBJ2-5, the complete variable domain reads ETGVTQSPTHLIKTRGQQVTLRCSSQSGHNTVSWYQQALGQGPQFIFQYYREEENGRGNFPPRFSGLQFPNYSSELNVNALELDDSALYLCASSLQGTGETQYFGPGTRLLVL.

For this clone: At one of its ends the junction is not consistent with the germline gene, which may arise from a read error. The chain uses TRBV14 and TRBJ1-2; 7 bases line up with TRBD1. CDR1 and CDR2 from the germline V gene are SGHDN and FVKESK. CDR3 length: 13 amino acids. The CDR3 DNA reads as TGTGCCAGCAGCCAGGCCCTTGGACAGGCTGGCGCCTTC. It specifies CASSQALGQAGAF.

V gene TRBV28 combines with J gene TRBJ2-3, with D unclear. V lost 2 bases and J lost 0, with 21 bases in between. This CDR3 has 19 residues. From germline, CDR1 is MDHEN and CDR2 SYDVKM. CDR3 residues: CASSLRYTHVHQSTDTQYF. CDR3 coding DNA: TGTGCCAGCAGTTTACGATACACACACGTCCATCAAAGCACAGATACGCAGTATTTT.

This sequence joins TRBV25-1 and TRBJ1-4; 8 bases fit TRBD1. The germline V gene has CDR1 MGHDK and CDR2 SYGVNS. The CDR3 contains 14 residues. The ends lost 6 bases at V and 8 bases at J; junction bases unmatched: 8. The CDR3 DNA reads TGTGCCAGCAGGAAGACAGGGGACGGGGAAAAACTGTTTTTT. It yields the protein CASRKTGDGEKLFF.

This chain uses TRBV27 with TRBJ1-5; the match to TRBD1 covers 9 bases. After removal of 6 bases from V and 6 bases from J, the junction contained 9 bases not matched to a gene. Germline loops: CDR1 MNHEY, CDR2 SMNVEV (reference sequence). This CDR3 comprises 15 residues. The CDR3 reads CASSPGQGGVQPQHF. CDR3 DNA sequence: TGTGCCAGCAGCCCGGGACAGGGTGGTGTTCAGCCCCAGCATTTT.

The sample holds a few counts of this clone. The chain is built from TRBV14 and TRBJ1-1; D gene uncertain. V lost 0 bases, J lost 11 bases, and 13 bases lay in between. This CDR3 is 13 amino acids long. Germline CDR1 reads SGHDN; CDR2 reads FVKESK. The CDR3 here is CASSQDRAGKAFF. The CDR3 nucleotides are TGTGCCAGCAGCCAAGATCGGGCGGGGAAGGCTTTCTTT.

The chain joins TRBV5-1 to TRBJ2-5; 8 bases line up with TRBD2. Germline loops: CDR1 SGHRS, CDR2 YFSETQ. V lost 0 bases to trimming and J lost 1 base; unmatched junction nucleotides: 2. The CDR3 is made up of 15 amino acids. CDR3 loop: CASSLGSGTQETQYF. The CDR3 DNA follows: TGCGCCAGCAGCTTGGGTAGCGGGACCCAAGAGACCCAGTACTTC.

This chain joins TRBV19 and TRBJ2-3, with 11 bases lining up with TRBD2. J gave up 6 bases and V 7 bases, and 9 bases lay outside the gene matches. CDR3 length: 15 residues. Germline assignment: CDR1 LNHDA and CDR2 SQIVND (reference sequence). CDR3 nucleotide sequence: TGTGCCAGTACTAGGGGACTAGCGGTCCGGGATACGCAGTATTTT. As protein: CASTRGLAVRDTQYF.

The chain combines TRBV28 with TRBJ1-5; 7 nucleotides match TRBD1. The germline gives CDR1 MDHEN, CDR2 SYDVKM. V gave up 5 bases and J gave up 5 bases; unmatched junction bases: 15. This CDR3 has 17 amino acids. CDR3 protein: CASSQTGPRDSDQPQHF. CDR3 coding DNA: TGTGCCAGCAGTCAAACCGGACCCCGGGACAGTGATCAGCCCCAGCATTTT.

The chain combines TRBV9 with TRBJ2-1, with 10 bases lining up with TRBD2. Germline V gives CDR1 SGDLS, CDR2 YYNGEE. This CDR3 spans 15 amino acids. The V gene end was trimmed by 4 bases and the J gene end by 0 bases; junction bases not matched to a gene: 1. Here the CDR3 DNA reads TGTGCCAGCAGCCCTAGCGGGAGCTCCTACAATGAGCAGTTCTTC. This gives the protein CASSPSGSSYNEQFF.

The J gene is TRBJ1-3, the V gene TRBV5-6; 10 nucleotides agree with TRBD1. This CDR3 is 18 amino acids long. Germline CDR1 is SGHDT and CDR2 is YYEEEE. V gave up 5 bases and J gave up 1 base; unmatched junction bases: 12. CDR3 coding DNA: TGTGCCAGCAGTCGAATCGGGGACAGGGGATATTCTGGAAACACCATATATTTT. It yields the protein CASSRIGDRGYSGNTIYF.